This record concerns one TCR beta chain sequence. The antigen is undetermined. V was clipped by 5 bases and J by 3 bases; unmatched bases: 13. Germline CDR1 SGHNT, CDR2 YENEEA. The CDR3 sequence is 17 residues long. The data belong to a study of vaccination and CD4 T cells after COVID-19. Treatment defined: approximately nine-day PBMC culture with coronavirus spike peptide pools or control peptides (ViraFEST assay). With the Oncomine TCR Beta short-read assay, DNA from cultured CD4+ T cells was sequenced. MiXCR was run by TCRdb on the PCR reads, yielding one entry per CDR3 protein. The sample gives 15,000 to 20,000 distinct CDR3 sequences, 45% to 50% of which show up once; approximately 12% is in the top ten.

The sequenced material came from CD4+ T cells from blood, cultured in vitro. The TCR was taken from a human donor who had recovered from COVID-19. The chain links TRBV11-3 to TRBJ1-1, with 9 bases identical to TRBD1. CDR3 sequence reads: CASSPGTGRLGDTEAFF. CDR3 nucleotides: TGTGCCAGCAGCCCCGGGACAGGGAGGTTAGGGGACACTGAAGCTTTCTTT. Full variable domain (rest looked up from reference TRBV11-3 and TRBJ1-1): EAGVVQSPRYKIIEKKQPVAFWCNPISGHNTLYWYLQNLGQGPELLIRYENEEAVDDSQLPKDRFSAERLKGVDSTLKIQPAELGDSAVYLCASSPGTGRLGDTEAFFGQGTRLTVV.